Included here is one T cell receptor beta chain sequence, with context. This receptor's antigen is unknown. Within one base of it there is no much larger clone, and no base qualities were kept. TCRbeta CDR3 regions were amplified from genomic DNA by means of the immunoSEQ Assay, a bias-controlled multiplex PCR. As for the original processing: The number of nucleated cells in each sample was estimated from the amplification of reference gene primers within the assay. To quantify the absolute abundance of each unique TCRbeta CDR3 rearrangement, sequence reads were collapsed and filtered. For each sample, productive Simpson clonality was calculated as the square root of Simpson's diversity index over productive rearrangements. The table comes from immuneACCESS by way of TCRdb, which keeps in-frame sequences with V and J called. Part of the clones is missing from these tables; in studies checked, under half for an unresolved V gene and the rest for unknown reasons. Clone size and the V and J calls come from that table; the DNA yielded D and trimming. This sample gives 30,000 to 35,000 clones in total; 93% of them show up just once. Of the sample, about 5% falls within the top ten clones.

Each collaborating institution followed its own protocols to collect whole blood in K2EDTA tubes. Collaborator samples were shipped for TCRbeta analysis as frozen whole blood, isolated PBMCs, or DNA extracted from either sample type. This record comes from a study of blood T cell repertoires in COVID-19 (dated by TCRdb to about 2020). Looking at the study overall: The collaborator samples originated in the United States, Italy and Spain and spanned the acute and convalescent phases of COVID-19. The samples were drawn from the first 160 participants of the ongoing ImmuneRACE study and from more than 1,000 subjects provided by 6 global collaborators. The repertoires were released in a freely available public database intended as a resource for research on the immune response to SARS-CoV-2. Where available, HLA class I and class II types were obtained from metadata supplied by the sample provider rather than from assay-based typing. The material from the prospective study consisted of cDNA or gDNA derived from T cells, B-cell-depleted T cells, or PBMCs. Deeply sampled blood TCRbeta repertoires from subjects exposed to, actively infected with, or recovered from COVID-19 were included in the dataset. Sample metadata almost always included a de-identified subject ID, COVID-19 status, age in years and sex. The full study reports these points: Clinical and demographic metadata were provided uncurated, with the amount varying by source and participant.

Sequences WNHNN (CDR1) and SYGVQD (CDR2) are obtained from the germline V gene (reference sequence). The germline V and J ends show losses of 2 bases and 2 bases respectively, and no gene match explains 4 bases of the junction. The CDR3 spans 16 residues, from the cysteine through the phenylalanine. Of the read, only the CDR3 DNA is kept; its 48 bases are in frame from base 1. In this chain, TRBV10-1 is recombined with TRBJ2-1; 9 of the junction bases match TRBD2. The TCR was taken from a human donor in a cohort sampled during active COVID-19. Source material: peripheral blood. The CDR3 corresponds to CASSEGRGGTYNEQFF. In nucleotides, the sequence is TGCGCCAGCAGTGAGGGGCGGGGGGGCACCTACAATGAGCAGTTCTTC.